This note documents a single TCR beta chain sequence. Antigen: not known. Clones were read by immunoSEQ multiplex PCR, and TCRdb kept only the in-frame ones, dropping some. Counted here are about 2 million clones, approximately 95% occurring once; the ten biggest clones make up 0.9% to 1.4%. The CDR3 length is 16 residues. The germline V and J ends were trimmed by 1 base and 5 bases, with 18 bases remaining between them. CDR1 is SNHLY and CDR2 is FYNNEI in the germline V gene. Positive CCR7 selection of CD45RO-negative cells yielded the naive CD8 cells, and terminally differentiated effector memory CD45RA+ cells were excluded. These data are taken from a study of shared clonotypes between healthy human individuals. As for the study in general: The donor group consisted of two women and a few men, aged 18 to 49. Broader study findings: The small donor group covered limited genetic and exposure diversity.

The chain links TRBV2 to TRBJ2-7; weak D call: TRBD2 (5 bases). The TCR sequence derives from a man younger than 35 in good health. Specimen: naive CD8+ T cells sorted from blood. CDR3 amino acids: CASSEGGWEGPDEQYF. The CDR3 coding sequence is TGTGCCAGCAGTGAAGGCGGGTGGGAAGGTCCCGACGAGCAGTACTTC.